By sample fraction, the clone carrying this T cell receptor beta chain is large. The entry originates in a study of early stage breast cancer tumors. Study-wide background: Eight ER+/PR+/HER2- tumors were invasive ductal; a few were invasive lobular. Each sample averaged about 9.4-fold read coverage.

Germline CDR1 reads SGHNT; CDR2 reads YENEEA. The length of the CDR3 is 12 residues. The V segment lost 10 bases and the J segment 10 bases; nucleotides outside the gene matches: 8. TCRdb's table, derived via immunoSEQ multiplex PCR, lists solely in-frame clones and lacks some. Here the sample spans around 5,000 clones, around two thirds being singletons. The rearrangement joins TRBV11-3 to TRBJ2-7; 12 bases align to TRBD1. The sequence was collected from a person between 45 and 65 years old with breast cancer. What was sequenced was breast tumor tissue. The CDR3 sequence: CAILGTGGDQYF. The CDR3 DNA follows: TGTGCCATCCTGGGGACAGGGGGCGATCAGTACTTC.